This T cell receptor (beta chain) was captured by sequencing in a study of T cell changes during pregnancy in multiple sclerosis. Produced via immunoSEQ multiplex PCR; TCRdb's table is partial and in-frame only. The sample includes just over 30,000 clones, 70% to 90% seen only once; the top ten take almost 6.5%. The CDR3 is 13 residues long. Germline CDR1 and CDR2: MNHNS and SASEGT. V was pared by 2 bases and J by 6 bases, with 10 bases between. The sample in question was CD8+ T cells from peripheral blood mononuclear cells, obtained in the second trimester of pregnancy. The V gene is TRBV6-1, the J gene TRBJ1-1, with no clear D. This receptor was identified in a female donor with multiple sclerosis, enrolled in a pregnancy study. This CDR3 reads CASSEYWSPEAFF. The CDR3 coding sequence is TGTGCCAGCAGTGAATATTGGAGCCCTGAAGCTTTCTTT.